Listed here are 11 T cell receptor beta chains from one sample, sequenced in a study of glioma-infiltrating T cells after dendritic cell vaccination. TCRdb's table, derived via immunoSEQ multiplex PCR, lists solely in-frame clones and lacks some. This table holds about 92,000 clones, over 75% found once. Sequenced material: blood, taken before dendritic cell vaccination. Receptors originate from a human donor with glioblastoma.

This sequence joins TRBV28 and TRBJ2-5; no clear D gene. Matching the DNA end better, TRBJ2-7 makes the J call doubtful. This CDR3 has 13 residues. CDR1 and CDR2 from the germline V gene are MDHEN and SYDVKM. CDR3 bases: TGTGCCAGCAGTTTACCGCCAATCTACGAGCAGTACTTC. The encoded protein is CASSLPPIYEQYF.

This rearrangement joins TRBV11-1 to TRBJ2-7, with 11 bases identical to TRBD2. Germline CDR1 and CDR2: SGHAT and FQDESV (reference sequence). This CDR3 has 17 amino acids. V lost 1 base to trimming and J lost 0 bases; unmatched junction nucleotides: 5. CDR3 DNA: TGTGCCAGCAGCTTAGGACTAGCGGGGCTATTCTCCTACGAGCAGTACTTC. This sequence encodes CASSLGLAGLFSYEQYF.

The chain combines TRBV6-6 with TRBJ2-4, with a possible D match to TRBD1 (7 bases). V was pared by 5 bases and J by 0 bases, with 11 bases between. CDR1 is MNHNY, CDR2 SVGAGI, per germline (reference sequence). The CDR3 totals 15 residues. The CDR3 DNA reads TGTGCCAGCAGTCCAGGGGGACTAGCCAAAAACATTCAGTACTTC. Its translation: CASSPGGLAKNIQYF.

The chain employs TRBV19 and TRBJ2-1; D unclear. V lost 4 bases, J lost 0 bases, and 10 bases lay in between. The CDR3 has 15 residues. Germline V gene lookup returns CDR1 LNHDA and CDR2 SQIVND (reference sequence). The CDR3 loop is CASSSSRDSYNEQFF. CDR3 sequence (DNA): TGTGCCAGTAGTAGCTCGCGCGACTCCTACAATGAGCAGTTCTTC.

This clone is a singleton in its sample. DNA for the CDR3: TGCAGTGCTCTCAAAGGACTAGTGGGGTTCTTC. Its translation is CSALKGLVGFF. The gene calls are TRBV20-1 and TRBJ2-1; 7 bases fit TRBD2. With V trimmed by 5 bases and J by 15 bases, 10 bases remained unmatched. The CDR3 length is 11 residues. CDR1 is DFQATT and CDR2 is SNEGSKA in the germline V gene (reference sequence).

This chain's CDR3 is CASSQAGEGWHQETQYF. CDR3 coding DNA: TGTGCCAGCAGCCAAGCGGGGGAGGGATGGCACCAAGAGACCCAGTACTTC. The J gene is TRBJ2-5, the V gene TRBV4-2; 7 bases are a match to TRBD2. Germline CDR1 LGHNA, CDR2 YNFKEQ. V was clipped by 1 base and J by 0 bases; unmatched bases: 8. The CDR3 totals 17 residues.

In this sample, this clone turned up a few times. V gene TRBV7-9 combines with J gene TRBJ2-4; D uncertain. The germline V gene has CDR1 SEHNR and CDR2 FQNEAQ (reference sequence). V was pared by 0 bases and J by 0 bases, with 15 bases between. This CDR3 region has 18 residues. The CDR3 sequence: CASSLANFARLAKNIQYF. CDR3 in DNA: TGTGCCAGCAGCTTAGCAAATTTCGCTAGGCTAGCCAAAAACATTCAGTACTTC.

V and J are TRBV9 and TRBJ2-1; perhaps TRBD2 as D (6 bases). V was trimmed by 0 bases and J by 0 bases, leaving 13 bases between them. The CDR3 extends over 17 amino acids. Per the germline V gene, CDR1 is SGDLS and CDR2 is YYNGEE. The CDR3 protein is CASSVGSGGSSYNEQFF. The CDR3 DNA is TGTGCCAGCAGCGTAGGTTCCGGGGGAAGCTCCTACAATGAGCAGTTCTTC.

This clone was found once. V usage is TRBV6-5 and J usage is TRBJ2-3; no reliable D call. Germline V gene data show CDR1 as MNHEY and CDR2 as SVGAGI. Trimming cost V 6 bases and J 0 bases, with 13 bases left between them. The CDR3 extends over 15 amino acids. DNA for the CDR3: TGTGCCAGCAGCCTAAGCCAAGCTAGCACAGATACGCAGTATTTT. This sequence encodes CASSLSQASTDTQYF.

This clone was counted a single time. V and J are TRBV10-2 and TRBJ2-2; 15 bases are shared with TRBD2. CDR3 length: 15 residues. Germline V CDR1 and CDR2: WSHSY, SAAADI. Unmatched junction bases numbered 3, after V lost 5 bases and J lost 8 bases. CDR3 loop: CASSSGTSGRGELFF. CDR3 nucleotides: TGCGCCAGCAGTTCCGGGACTAGCGGGAGGGGGGAGCTGTTTTTT.

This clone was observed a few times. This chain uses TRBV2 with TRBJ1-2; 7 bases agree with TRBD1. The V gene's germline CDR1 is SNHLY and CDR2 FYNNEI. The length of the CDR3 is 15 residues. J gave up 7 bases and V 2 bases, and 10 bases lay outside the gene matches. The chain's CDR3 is CASSEPTGYFAGYTF. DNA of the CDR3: TGTGCCAGCAGTGAACCGACAGGGTATTTTGCTGGCTACACCTTC.